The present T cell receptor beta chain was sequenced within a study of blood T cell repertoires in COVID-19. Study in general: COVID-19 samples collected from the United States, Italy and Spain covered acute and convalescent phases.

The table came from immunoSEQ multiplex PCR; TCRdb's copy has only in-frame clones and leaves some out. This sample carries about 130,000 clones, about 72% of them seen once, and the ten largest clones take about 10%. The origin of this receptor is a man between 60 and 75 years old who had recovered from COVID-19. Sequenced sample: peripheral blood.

DNA for the CDR3: TGTGCCACCAGCAGAGAAGGGGCTGGCTACACCTTC. It codes for CATSREGAGYTF. The chain is built from TRBV15 and TRBJ1-2, with D maybe TRBD1 (5 bases). The CDR3 covers 12 residues. Trimming took off 0 bases at V and 7 bases at J, with 6 bases between the two ends. The germline V gene encodes CDR1 LNHNV and CDR2 YYDKDF (reference sequence). Looking up the rest from reference TRBV15 and TRBJ1-2 gives the full variable domain: DAMVIQNPRYQVTQFGKPVTLSCSQTLNHNVMYWYQQKSSQAPKLLFHYYDKDFNNEADTPDNFQSRRPNTSFCFLDIRSPGLGDTAMYLCATSREGAGYTFGSGTRLTVV.